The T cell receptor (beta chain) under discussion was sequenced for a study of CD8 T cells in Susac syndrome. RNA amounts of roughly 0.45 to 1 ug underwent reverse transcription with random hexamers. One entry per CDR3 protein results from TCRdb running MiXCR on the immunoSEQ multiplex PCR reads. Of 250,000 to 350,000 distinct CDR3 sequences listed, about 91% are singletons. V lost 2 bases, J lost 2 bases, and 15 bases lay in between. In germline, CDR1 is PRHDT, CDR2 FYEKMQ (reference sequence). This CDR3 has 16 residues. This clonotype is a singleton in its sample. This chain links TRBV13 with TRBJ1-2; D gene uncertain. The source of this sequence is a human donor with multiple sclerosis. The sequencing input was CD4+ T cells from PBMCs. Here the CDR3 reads CASSLYVGPSNYGYTF. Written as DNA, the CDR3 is TGTGCCAGCAGCTTATACGTTGGACCCAGCAACTATGGCTACACCTTC.